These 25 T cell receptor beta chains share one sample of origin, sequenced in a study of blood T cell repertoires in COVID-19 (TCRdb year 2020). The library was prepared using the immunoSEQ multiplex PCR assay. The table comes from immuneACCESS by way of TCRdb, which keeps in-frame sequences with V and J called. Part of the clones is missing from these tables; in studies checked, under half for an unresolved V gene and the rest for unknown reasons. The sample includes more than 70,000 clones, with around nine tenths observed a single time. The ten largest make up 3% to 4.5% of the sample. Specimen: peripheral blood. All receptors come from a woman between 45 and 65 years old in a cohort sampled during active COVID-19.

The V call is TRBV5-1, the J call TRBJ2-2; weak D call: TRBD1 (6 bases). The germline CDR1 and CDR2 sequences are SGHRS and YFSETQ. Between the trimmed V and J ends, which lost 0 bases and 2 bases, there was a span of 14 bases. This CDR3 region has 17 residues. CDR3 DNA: TGCGCCAGCAGCTTGGCCGTCAGGACAGTAAACACCGGGGAGCTGTTTTTT. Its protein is CASSLAVRTVNTGELFF.

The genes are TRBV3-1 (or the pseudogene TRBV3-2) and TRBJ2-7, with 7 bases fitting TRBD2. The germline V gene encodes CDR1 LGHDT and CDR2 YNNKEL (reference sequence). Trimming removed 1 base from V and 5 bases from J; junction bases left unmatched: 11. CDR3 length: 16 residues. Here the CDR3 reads CASSQVVGRGFDEQYF. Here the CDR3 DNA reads TGTGCCAGCAGCCAAGTTGTTGGGAGGGGTTTCGACGAGCAGTACTTC.

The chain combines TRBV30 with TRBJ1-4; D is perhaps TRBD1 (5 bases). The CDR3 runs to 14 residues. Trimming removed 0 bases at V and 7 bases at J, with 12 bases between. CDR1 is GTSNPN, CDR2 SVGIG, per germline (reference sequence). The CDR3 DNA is TGTGCCTGGAGTGTACAAGGGGCACGTGAAAAACTGTTTTTT. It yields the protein CAWSVQGAREKLFF.

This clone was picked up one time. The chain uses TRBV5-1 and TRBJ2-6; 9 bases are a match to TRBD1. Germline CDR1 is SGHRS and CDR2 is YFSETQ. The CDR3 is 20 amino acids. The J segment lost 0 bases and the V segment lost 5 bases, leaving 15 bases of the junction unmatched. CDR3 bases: TGCGCCAGCAGTCCGCTCCCACTGACAGGGGGAAGCTCTGGGGCCAACGTCCTGACTTTC. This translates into CASSPLPLTGGSSGANVLTF. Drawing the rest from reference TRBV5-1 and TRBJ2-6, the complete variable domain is KAGVTQTPRYLIKTRGQQVTLSCSPISGHRSVSWYQQTPGQGLQFLFEYFSETQRNKGNFPGRFSGRQFSNSRSEMNVSTLELGDSALYLCASSPLPLTGGSSGANVLTFGAGSRLTVL.

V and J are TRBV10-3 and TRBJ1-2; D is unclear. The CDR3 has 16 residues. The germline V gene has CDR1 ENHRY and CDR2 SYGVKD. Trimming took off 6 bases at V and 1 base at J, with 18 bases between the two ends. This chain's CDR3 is CAIRTEWQTINYGYTF. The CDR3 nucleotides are TGTGCCATCAGAACCGAGTGGCAGACAATTAACTATGGCTACACCTTC.

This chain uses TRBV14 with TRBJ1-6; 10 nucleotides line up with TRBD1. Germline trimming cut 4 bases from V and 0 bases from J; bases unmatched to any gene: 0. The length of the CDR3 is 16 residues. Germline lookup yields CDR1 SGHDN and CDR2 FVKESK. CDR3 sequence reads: CASSRTGGSYNSPLHF. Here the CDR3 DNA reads TGTGCCAGCAGCCGGACAGGGGGCTCCTATAATTCACCCCTCCACTTT.

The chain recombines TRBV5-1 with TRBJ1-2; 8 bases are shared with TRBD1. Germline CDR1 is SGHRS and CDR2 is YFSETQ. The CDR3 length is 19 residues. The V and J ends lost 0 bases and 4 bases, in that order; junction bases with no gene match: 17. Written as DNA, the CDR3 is TGCGCCAGCAGCTTGGCCGAGGGCAGGGGGCGCCTCGGCCTCTATGGCTACACCTTC. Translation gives CASSLAEGRGRLGLYGYTF.

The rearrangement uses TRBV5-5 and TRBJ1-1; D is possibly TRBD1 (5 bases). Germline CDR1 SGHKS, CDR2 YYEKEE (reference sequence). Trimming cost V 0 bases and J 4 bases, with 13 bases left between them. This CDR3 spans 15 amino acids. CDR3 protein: CASSLARAAGTEAFF. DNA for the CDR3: TGTGCCAGCAGCTTGGCCAGGGCAGCGGGCACTGAAGCTTTCTTT.

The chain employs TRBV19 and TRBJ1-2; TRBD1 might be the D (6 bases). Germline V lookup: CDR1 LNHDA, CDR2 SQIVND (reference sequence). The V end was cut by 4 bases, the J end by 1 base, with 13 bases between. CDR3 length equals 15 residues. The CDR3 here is CASSRGDRINYGYTF. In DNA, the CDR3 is TGTGCCAGTAGTAGAGGAGACAGGATTAACTATGGCTACACCTTC.

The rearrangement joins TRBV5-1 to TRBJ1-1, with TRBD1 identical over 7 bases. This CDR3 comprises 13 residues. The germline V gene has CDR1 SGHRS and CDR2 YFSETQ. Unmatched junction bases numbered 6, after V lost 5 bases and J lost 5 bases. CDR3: CASSSRGLTEAFF. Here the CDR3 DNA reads TGCGCCAGCAGTTCGAGGGGGCTTACTGAAGCTTTCTTT.

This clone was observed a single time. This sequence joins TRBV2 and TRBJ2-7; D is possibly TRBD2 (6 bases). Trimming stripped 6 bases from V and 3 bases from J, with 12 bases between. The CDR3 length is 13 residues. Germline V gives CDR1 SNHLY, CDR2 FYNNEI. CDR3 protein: CASRREVNYEQYF. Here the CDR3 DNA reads TGTGCCAGCAGGAGGGAGGTAAACTACGAGCAGTACTTC.

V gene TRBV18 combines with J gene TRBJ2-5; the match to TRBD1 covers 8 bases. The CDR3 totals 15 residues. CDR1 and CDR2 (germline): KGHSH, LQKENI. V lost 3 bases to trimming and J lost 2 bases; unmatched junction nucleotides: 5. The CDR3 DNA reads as TGTGCCAGCTCACCGCCGGGACAGGTACAAGAGACCCAGTACTTC. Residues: CASSPPGQVQETQYF.

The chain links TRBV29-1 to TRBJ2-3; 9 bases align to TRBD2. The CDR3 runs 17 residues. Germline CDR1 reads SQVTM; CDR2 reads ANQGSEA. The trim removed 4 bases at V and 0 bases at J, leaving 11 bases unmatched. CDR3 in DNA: TGCAGCGTTGGGCCTCGGGCGGGAGGGTCTAGCACAGATACGCAGTATTTT. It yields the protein CSVGPRAGGSSTDTQYF.

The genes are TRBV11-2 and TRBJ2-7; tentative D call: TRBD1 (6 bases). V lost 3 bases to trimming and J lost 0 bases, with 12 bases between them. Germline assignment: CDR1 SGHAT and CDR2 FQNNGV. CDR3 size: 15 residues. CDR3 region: CASSFGDRTSYEQYF. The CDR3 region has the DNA TGTGCCAGCAGCTTTGGCGACAGGACCTCCTACGAGCAGTACTTC.

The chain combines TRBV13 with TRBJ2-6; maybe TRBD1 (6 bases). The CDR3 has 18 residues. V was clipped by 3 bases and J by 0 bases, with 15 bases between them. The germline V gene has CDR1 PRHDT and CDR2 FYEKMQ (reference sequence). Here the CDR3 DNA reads TGTGCCAGCAGCTTTCGGACAGTCCTGAGCTCTGGGGCCAACGTCCTGACTTTC. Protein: CASSFRTVLSSGANVLTF.

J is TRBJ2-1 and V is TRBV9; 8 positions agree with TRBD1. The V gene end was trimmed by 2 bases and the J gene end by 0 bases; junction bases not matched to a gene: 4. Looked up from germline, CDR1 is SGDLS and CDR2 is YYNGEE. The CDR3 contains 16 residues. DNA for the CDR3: TGTGCCAGCAGCGTCCAAGGACAGGGCTCCTACAATGAGCAGTTCTTC. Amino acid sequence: CASSVQGQGSYNEQFF. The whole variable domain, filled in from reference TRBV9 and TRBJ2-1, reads DSGVTQTPKHLITATGQRVTLRCSPRSGDLSVYWYQQSLDQGLQFLIQYYNGEERAKGNILERFSAQQFPDLHSELNLSSLELGDSALYFCASSVQGQGSYNEQFFGPGTRLTVL.

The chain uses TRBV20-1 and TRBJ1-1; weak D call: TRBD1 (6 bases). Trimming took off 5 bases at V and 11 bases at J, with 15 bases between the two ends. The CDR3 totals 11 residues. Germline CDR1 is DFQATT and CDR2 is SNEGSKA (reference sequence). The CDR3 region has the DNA TGCAGTGCTCATACAGGGCAAGGTGCTTTCTTT. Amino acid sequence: CSAHTGQGAFF.

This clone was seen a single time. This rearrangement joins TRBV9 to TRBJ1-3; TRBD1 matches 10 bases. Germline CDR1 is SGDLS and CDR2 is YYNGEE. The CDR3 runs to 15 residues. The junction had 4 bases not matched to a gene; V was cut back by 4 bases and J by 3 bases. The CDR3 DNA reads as TGTGCCAGCAGCAGACAGGGGGCAGTTGGAAACACCATATATTTT. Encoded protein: CASSRQGAVGNTIYF.

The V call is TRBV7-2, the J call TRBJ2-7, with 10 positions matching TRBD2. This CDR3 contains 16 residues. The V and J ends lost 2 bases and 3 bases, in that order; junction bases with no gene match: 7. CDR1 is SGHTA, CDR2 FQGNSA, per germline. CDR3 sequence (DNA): TGTGCCAGCAGCTTAAGTCCTAGCGGGAGTATCTACGAGCAGTACTTC. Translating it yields CASSLSPSGSIYEQYF.

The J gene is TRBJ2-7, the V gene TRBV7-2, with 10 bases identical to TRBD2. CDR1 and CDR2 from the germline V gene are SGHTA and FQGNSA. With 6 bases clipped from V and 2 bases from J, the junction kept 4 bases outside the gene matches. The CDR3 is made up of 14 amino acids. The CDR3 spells CASRASGSPYEQYF. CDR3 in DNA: TGTGCCAGCAGGGCTAGCGGGAGCCCCTACGAGCAGTACTTC. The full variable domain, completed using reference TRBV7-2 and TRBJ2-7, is GAGVSQSPSNKVTEKGKDVELRCDPISGHTALYWYRQSLGQGLEFLIYFQGNSAPDKSGLPSDRFSAERTGGSVSTLTIQRTQQEDSAVYLCASRASGSPYEQYFGPGTRLTVT.

The CDR3 region has the DNA TGCGCCAGCAGGATCGGGACTAGCGGAGGGAGGGGCCCAGATACGCAGTATTTT. It encodes CASRIGTSGGRGPDTQYF. The chain uses TRBV5-1 and TRBJ2-3, with TRBD2 matching over 11 bases. The V and J ends lost 5 bases and 4 bases, in that order; junction bases with no gene match: 15. Germline V gene sequence: CDR1 SGHRS, CDR2 YFSETQ. The CDR3 sequence is 18 residues long.

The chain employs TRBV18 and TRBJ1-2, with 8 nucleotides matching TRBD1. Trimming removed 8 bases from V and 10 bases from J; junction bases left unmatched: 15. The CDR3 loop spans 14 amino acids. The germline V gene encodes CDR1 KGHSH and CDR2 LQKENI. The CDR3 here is CASPETPGQVFYTF. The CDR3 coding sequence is TGTGCCAGCCCGGAAACCCCGGGACAGGTCTTCTACACCTTC.

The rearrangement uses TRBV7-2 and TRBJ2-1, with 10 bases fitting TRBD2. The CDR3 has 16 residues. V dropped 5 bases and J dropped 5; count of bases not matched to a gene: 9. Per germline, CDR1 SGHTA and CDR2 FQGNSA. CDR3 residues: CASSDVGTSVDNEQFF. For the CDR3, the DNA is TGTGCCAGCAGCGATGTGGGGACTAGCGTAGACAATGAGCAGTTCTTC.

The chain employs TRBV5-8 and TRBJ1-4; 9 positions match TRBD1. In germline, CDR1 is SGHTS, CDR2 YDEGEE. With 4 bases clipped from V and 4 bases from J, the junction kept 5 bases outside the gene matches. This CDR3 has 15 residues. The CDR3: CASSAGQGFNEKLFF. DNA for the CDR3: TGTGCCAGCAGCGCGGGACAGGGCTTTAATGAAAAACTGTTTTTT.

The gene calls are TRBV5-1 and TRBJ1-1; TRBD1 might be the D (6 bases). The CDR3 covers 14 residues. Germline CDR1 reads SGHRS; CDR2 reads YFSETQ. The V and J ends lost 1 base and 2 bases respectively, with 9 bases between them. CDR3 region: CASSLRTANTEAFF. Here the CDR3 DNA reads TGCGCCAGCAGCTTGAGGACAGCTAACACTGAAGCTTTCTTT.